The clone carrying this TCR beta chain is deemed medium-sized. As yet, its antigen is unknown. These data come from a study of T cells after posttransplantation cyclophosphamide. Study outcomes and limitations: Recipient CMV seropositivity and CMV reactivation strongly tracked TRB clonality. Later blood repertoires were often dominated by clones from the donor CD8+ memory compartment. Skin or GI-infiltrating T cells shared few TRB sequences with blood.

Profiled with immunoSEQ multiplex PCR; TCRdb holds only in-frame clones, not every one. The record shows 7,000 or so clones for this sample, with no singletons present. A marrow graft followed busulfan-fludarabine conditioning, with cyclophosphamide on days +3 and +4. V lost 2 bases and J lost 2, with 10 bases in between. The CDR3 has 15 amino acids. Germline V gene lookup returns CDR1 MNHEY and CDR2 SMNVEV (reference sequence). The V and J genes are TRBV27 and TRBJ1-5; D not certain. The source was PBMCs, collected after allogeneic stem cell transplant with posttransplant cyclophosphamide. The source of this sequence is a female patient aged 50-59 years who received an allogeneic stem cell transplant from an unrelated donor, was CMV-positive, and had acute GVHD only. Some of these T cells may belong to the graft donor. The CDR3 reads CASSLRQAGNQPQHF. In nucleotides, the CDR3 is TGTGCCAGCAGTTTACGGCAGGCAGGCAATCAGCCCCAGCATTTT.